This TCR beta chain came from a study of T cell responses to AZD1222 COVID-19 vaccine. The sample holds a few counts of this clone. TCRdb keeps only in-frame clones here, not all; method: immunoSEQ multiplex PCR. The sample includes under 130,000 clones, around 90% seen only once; the top ten take under 2.5%. Trimming shortened V by 2 bases and J by 9 bases, and 11 bases separated the two germline ends. This CDR3 is built from 13 residues. Germline-derived CDR1 and CDR2 are MNHNS and SASEGT. The sample in question was peripheral blood, obtained 28 days after the second AZD1222 dose. The chain carries TRBV6-1 and TRBJ1-5, with D hard to call. The TCR originated in an adult who received the AZD1222 COVID-19 vaccine. The CDR3 DNA reads TGTGCCAGCAGTGAAAGTGGAAAACGGCCCCAGCATTTT. The encoded protein is CASSESGKRPQHF.